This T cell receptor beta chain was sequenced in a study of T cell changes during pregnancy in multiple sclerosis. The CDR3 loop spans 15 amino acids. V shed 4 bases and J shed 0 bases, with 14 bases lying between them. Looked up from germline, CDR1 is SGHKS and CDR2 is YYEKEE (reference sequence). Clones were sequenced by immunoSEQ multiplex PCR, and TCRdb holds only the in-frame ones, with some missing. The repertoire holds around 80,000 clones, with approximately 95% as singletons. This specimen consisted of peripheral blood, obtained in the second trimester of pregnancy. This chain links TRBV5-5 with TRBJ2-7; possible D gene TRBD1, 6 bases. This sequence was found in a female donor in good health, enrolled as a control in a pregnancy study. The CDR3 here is CASSQAGTLSYEQYF. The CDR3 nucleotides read TGTGCCAGCAGCCAGGCCGGGACACTCTCCTACGAGCAGTACTTC.